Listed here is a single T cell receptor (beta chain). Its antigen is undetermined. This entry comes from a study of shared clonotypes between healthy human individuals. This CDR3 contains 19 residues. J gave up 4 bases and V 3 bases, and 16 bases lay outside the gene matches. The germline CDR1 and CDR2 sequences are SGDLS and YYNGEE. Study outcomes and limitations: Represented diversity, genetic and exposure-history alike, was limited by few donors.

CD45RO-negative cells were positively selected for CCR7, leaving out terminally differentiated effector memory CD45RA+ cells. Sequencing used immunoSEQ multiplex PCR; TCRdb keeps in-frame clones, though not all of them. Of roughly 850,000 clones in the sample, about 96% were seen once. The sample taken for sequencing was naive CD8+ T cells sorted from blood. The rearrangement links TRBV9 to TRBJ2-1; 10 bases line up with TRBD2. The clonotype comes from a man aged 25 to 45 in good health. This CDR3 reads CASSGLAGESVGRYNEQFF. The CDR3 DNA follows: TGTGCCAGCAGCGGCCTAGCGGGAGAGTCTGTCGGGAGATACAATGAGCAGTTCTTC.